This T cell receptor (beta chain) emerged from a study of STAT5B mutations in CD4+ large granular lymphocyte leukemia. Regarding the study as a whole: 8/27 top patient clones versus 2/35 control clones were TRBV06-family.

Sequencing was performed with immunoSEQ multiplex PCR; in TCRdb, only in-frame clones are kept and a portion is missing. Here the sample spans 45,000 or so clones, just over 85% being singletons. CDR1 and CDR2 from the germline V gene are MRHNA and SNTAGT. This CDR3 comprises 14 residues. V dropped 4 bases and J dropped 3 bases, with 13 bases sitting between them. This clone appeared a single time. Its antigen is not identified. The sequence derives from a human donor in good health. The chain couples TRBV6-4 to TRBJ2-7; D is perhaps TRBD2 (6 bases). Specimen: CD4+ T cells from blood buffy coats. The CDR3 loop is CASSAGLIGYEQYF. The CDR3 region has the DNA TGTGCCAGCAGTGCGGGACTTATCGGCTACGAGCAGTACTTC.